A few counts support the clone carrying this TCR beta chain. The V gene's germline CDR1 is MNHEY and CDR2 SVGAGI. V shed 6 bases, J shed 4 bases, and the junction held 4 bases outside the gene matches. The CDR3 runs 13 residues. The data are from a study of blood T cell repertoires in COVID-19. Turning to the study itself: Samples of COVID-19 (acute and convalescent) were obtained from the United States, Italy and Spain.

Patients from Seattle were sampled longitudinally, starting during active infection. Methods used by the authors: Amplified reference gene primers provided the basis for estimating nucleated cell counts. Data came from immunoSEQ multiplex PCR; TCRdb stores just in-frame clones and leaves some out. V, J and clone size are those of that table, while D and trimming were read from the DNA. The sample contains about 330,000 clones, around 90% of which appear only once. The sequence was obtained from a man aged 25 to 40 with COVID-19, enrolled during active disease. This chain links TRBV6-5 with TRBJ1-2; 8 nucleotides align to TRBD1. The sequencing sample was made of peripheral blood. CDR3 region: CASRETGVYGYTF. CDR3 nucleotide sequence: TGTGCCAGCAGGGAGACAGGGGTCTATGGCTACACCTTC.